What follows are 3 T cell receptor beta chains derived from one specimen sequenced in a study of a mutant IDH1 vaccine in newly diagnosed glioma (dated by TCRdb to about 2021). The library relied on the immunoSEQ multiplex PCR assay. This immuneACCESS table, as held by TCRdb, lists in-frame sequences with V and J called but not all clones. Of the missing ones, under half trace to an unresolved V gene in checked studies; the others have no known cause. The sample table contains roughly 86,000 clones; only one count was recorded for just under 90% of them. The ten largest clonotypes hold around 0.77% of the sample. The time point label on this specimen signifies: week 47, end of study. Each vaccine dose was 300 ug of a 20-mer mutant IDH1 peptide in Montanide, given subcutaneously with topical imiquimod. No antigens are known for them. The specimen comprised PBMCs, sampled from a glioma patient whose treatment included an IDH1 peptide vaccine. These TCRs come from a woman aged 45-60 years with glioma.

The chain links TRBV5-4 to TRBJ1-4; D is uncertain. The germline CDR1 and CDR2 sequences are SGHNT and YYREEE (reference sequence). Trimming left V 2 bases short and J 7 bases short, with 18 bases between. The length of the CDR3 is 16 residues. The CDR3 DNA sequence: TGTGCCAGCAGCTTAAGCGGCGGCGGGGAAATTGAAAAACTGTTTTTT. Its protein product is CASSLSGGGEIEKLFF.

This chain uses TRBV5-1 with TRBJ2-1, with 11 bases that match TRBD2. Per germline, CDR1 SGHRS and CDR2 YFSETQ. The CDR3 has 15 residues. V dropped 4 bases and J dropped 4; count of bases not matched to a gene: 4. CDR3: CASSIGTSGYNEQFF. CDR3 DNA: TGCGCCAGCAGCATCGGGACTAGCGGATACAATGAGCAGTTCTTC.

The chain has TRBV21-1 and TRBJ2-5; the table gives TRBD2 as D, unverified against the DNA. TRBV21-1 is annotated as a pseudogene. The CDR3 consists of 13 residues. CDR3 loop: CASSKEKRGAQYF. The CDR3 DNA follows: TGTGCCAGCAGCAAGGAGAAGCGGGGGGCCCAGTACTTC.